The 4 T cell receptor beta chains below all came from one sample that was sequenced in a study of OX40 agonist ivuxolimab in advanced cancers. Assay used: immunoSEQ multiplex PCR; TCRdb lists only in-frame clones, some missing. The sample includes 57,000 or so clones, over 80% of them seen just once. The sequenced sample was CD4+ or CD8+ T cells sorted from blood, obtained in a trial of the OX40 agonist ivuxolimab. These TCRs come from an adult with an advanced solid tumor such as melanoma, head and neck, liver or kidney cancer.

This chain connects TRBV2 to TRBJ2-2; D unresolved. This CDR3 region has 14 residues. Germline V gene lookup returns CDR1 SNHLY and CDR2 FYNNEI. V lost 5 bases and J 0 bases, leaving 7 bases between the germline ends. The DNA for the CDR3 is TGTGCCAGCAGTCGAACCTCGAACACCGGGGAGCTGTTTTTT. It codes for CASSRTSNTGELFF.

This rearrangement joins TRBV19 to TRBJ2-3; 9 bases agree with TRBD1. Losses at the gene ends were 6 bases for V and 0 bases for J; bases not matched to a gene: 10. Germline V gene sequence: CDR1 LNHDA, CDR2 SQIVND (reference sequence). CDR3 size: 17 residues. CDR3 sequence (DNA): TGTGCCAGTAGCCAAGCCGGGACAGGGACTAGCACAGATACGCAGTATTTT. Encoded protein: CASSQAGTGTSTDTQYF.

The V gene is TRBV5-4, the J gene TRBJ2-5, with D tentatively TRBD2 (6 bases). The CDR3 totals 15 residues. The V gene's germline CDR1 is SGHNT and CDR2 YYREEE (reference sequence). Trimming stripped 3 bases from V and 3 bases from J, with 15 bases between. This CDR3 is CASSWETGVKETQYF. In nucleotides, the CDR3 is TGTGCCAGCAGCTGGGAGACGGGGGTGAAAGAGACCCAGTACTTC.

This clone was recorded only once. The chain is built from TRBV5-7 and TRBJ2-3, with D perhaps TRBD2 (7 bases). Being an ORF, TRBV5-7 has a function that is uncertain. The CDR3 sequence is 18 residues long. The V end was cut by 2 bases, the J end by 4 bases, with 23 bases between. The DNA of the CDR3 is TGTGCCAGCAGCTTTCGAGGGAGCTGGGGGGGGGCTTCAGATACGCAGTATTTT. Protein sequence: CASSFRGSWGGASDTQYF.